Listed below are T cell receptor beta chains from one sample, sequenced in a study of blood T cell repertoires in COVID-19. Profiling relied on immunoSEQ multiplex PCR, and the TCRdb table lists in-frame clones only, not all of them. The sample carries over 120,000 clones, 87% recorded once. Sequenced material: peripheral blood. Receptors originate from a woman between 50 and 59 years old with acute or convalescent COVID-19. CDR3s include the opening cysteine and the closing phenylalanine or tryptophan. The D gene is left open where the match is weak. Part of the rows lack a size; the others show once, few, many or a class for expanded clones.

d_gene,v_gene,j_gene,abundance,CDR3nt,CDR3aa
.,TRBV29-1,TRBJ2-3,.,TGCAGCGTGATGGGACTGAGCACAGATACGCAGTATTTT,CSVMGLSTDTQYF
.,TRBV27,TRBJ2-7,.,TGTGCCAGCAGTTTATATCCGATAGTCTACGAGCAGTACTTC,CASSLYPIVYEQYF
TRBD2,TRBV5-8,TRBJ2-5,.,TGTGCCAGCAGCTTGCGGACTAGCGGGAGTGAGACCCAGTACTTC,CASSLRTSGSETQYF
.,TRBV27,TRBJ1-6,.,TGTGCCAGCAGCCCACCTCGGGACACCTATTCACCCCTCCACTTT,CASSPPRDTYSPLHF
.,TRBV5-1,TRBJ1-1,.,TGCGCCAGCAGCTTGGCCGGGTCGAACACTGAAGCTTTCTTT,CASSLAGSNTEAFF
.,TRBV29-1,TRBJ2-7,.,TGCAGCGTCAACCCGACAGGCAGCTCCTACGAGCAGTACTTC,CSVNPTGSSYEQYF
.,TRBV3-1/TRBV3-2,TRBJ2-5,.,TGTGCCAGCAGCTCGGGGGGCGCAGAGACCCAGTACTTC,CASSSGGAETQYF
TRBD1,TRBV2,TRBJ1-2,.,TGTGCCAGCAGTGAAGGGCAGGGGGTTTACTACTATGGCTACACCTTC,CASSEGQGVYYYGYTF
TRBD2,TRBV5-1,TRBJ2-3,.,TGCGCCAGCAGCTTGGCCCTAGCGGGAGTCGGAGATACGCAGTATTTT,CASSLALAGVGDTQYF
TRBD2,TRBV30,TRBJ2-1,.,TGTGCCTGGAGTCCCGCGGGAGCCCTCTACAATGAGCAGTTCTTC,CAWSPAGALYNEQFF
TRBD1,TRBV6-5,TRBJ1-4,.,TGTGCCAGCAGGGGGACAGGGCGGGAAAAACTGTTTTTT,CASRGTGREKLFF
TRBD1,TRBV11-2,TRBJ2-3,.,TGTGCCAGCAGCTTCGCGACAGGGCTCACAGATACGCAGTATTTT,CASSFATGLTDTQYF
.,TRBV30,TRBJ1-1,.,TGTGCCTGGACAGGGAGGGGGACCACTGAAGCTTTCTTT,CAWTGRGTTEAFF
TRBD2,TRBV3-1/TRBV3-2,TRBJ2-3,.,TGTGCCAGCAGCCCCCGGACTAGCCCCACAGATACGCAGTATTTT,CASSPRTSPTDTQYF
TRBD2,TRBV30,TRBJ2-1,.,TGTGCCTGGAGACTTATAGCGGGGACGCACAATGAGCAGTTCTTC,CAWRLIAGTHNEQFF
.,TRBV27,TRBJ2-7,.,TGTGCCAGCAGAGTGACAAGCAACTCCTACGAGCAGTACTTC,CASRVTSNSYEQYF
TRBD2,TRBV15,TRBJ2-1,.,TGTGCCACCAGCAGAGATCCGCGGGAGGGCCGAGTTCTTGGTGAGCAGTTCTTC,CATSRDPREGRVLGEQFF
.,TRBV5-1,TRBJ2-3,.,TGCGCCAGCAGCCCATTATACACCGCCGATACGCAGTATTTT,CASSPLYTADTQYF
.,TRBV11-2,TRBJ1-1,.,TGTGCCAGCAGCTTAGATATTAATCTGAACACTGAAGCTTTCTTT,CASSLDINLNTEAFF
.,TRBV19,TRBJ2-7,once,TGTGCCAGTAGTTTTTGGGGCTCCGAGCAGTACTTC,CASSFWGSEQYF